The rows below give T cell receptor beta chains drawn from one sample of a study of cytomegalovirus exposure and HLA in healthy donors. This table comes from immunoSEQ multiplex PCR, and its TCRdb copy is limited to in-frame clones, with some not included. Among 80,000 to 100,000 clones, about 83% were seen once, and the ten largest hold 3% to 4.5%. Source material: PBMCs. These receptors were taken from a woman in her 30s in good health and CMV-seronegative. CDR3s include the opening cysteine and the closing phenylalanine or tryptophan. A D gene is named only where the DNA matches it firmly. Only some rows state a clone size, as once, few, many or a class for expanded clones.

>TRBD1|TRBJ2-3|NA|TRBV6-6
CASSYSQDRDTDTQYF
TGTGCCAGCAGTTACTCGCAGGACAGGGACACAGATACGCAGTATTTT
>NA|TRBJ2-3|NA|TRBV7-9
CASSSETGADTQYF
TGTGCCAGCAGCTCCGAAACCGGGGCAGATACGCAGTATTTT
>TRBD1|TRBJ2-1|NA|TRBV29-1
CSVEGPVGDRGVF
TGCAGCGTTGAAGGGCCAGTGGGGGACAGGGGGGTCTTC
>NA|TRBJ1-4|few|TRBV6-1
CASSEHNEKLFF
TGTGCCAGCAGTGAACATAATGAAAAACTGTTTTTT
>NA|TRBJ1-2|NA|TRBV29-1
CSVEQDRLYGYTF
TGCAGCGTCGAGCAGGACAGACTCTATGGCTACACCTTC
>NA|TRBJ2-7|NA|TRBV5-1
CASSFSYRTYEQYF
TGCGCCAGCAGCTTTTCCTACAGAACCTACGAGCAGTACTTC
>NA|TRBJ1-5|NA|TRBV11-2
CASSCNRETILNQPQHF
TGTGCCAGCAGCTGTAACAGGGAAACCATTCTCAATCAGCCCCAGCATTTT
>NA|TRBJ2-1|NA|TRBV27
CASIPLGLHNEQFF
TGTGCCAGCATCCCTTTGGGGCTCCACAATGAGCAGTTCTTC
>TRBD2|TRBJ2-7|NA|TRBV25-1
CASSDPTSGRIEQYF
TGTGCCAGCAGTGACCCCACTAGCGGGAGAATTGAGCAGTACTTC
>NA|TRBJ2-2|NA|TRBV7-2
CASSLALGNTGELFF
TGTGCCAGCAGCTTAGCTCTAGGGAACACCGGGGAGCTGTTTTTT
>TRBD2|TRBJ2-3|NA|TRBV7-8
CASSLGVGTSLSTDTQYF
TGTGCCAGCAGCTTAGGAGTTGGGACTAGCCTTAGCACAGATACGCAGTATTTT
>NA|TRBJ1-3|NA|TRBV6-5
CASSYSAGSSATIYF
TGTGCCAGCAGTTACTCGGCAGGGTCATCCGCCACCATATATTTT
>NA|TRBJ1-1|few|TRBV10-2
CASRDTREAFF
TGCGCCAGCAGAGACACCAGAGAAGCTTTCTTT
>NA|TRBJ2-7|once|TRBV9
CASSVGSIAYEQYF
TGTGCCAGCAGCGTAGGCAGTATCGCCTACGAGCAGTACTTC
>NA|TRBJ1-2|NA|TRBV6-5
CASSRGGGVDGYTF
TGTGCCAGCAGTCGGGGTGGAGGCGTCGATGGCTACACCTTC
>NA|TRBJ2-7|NA|TRBV23-1
CATVRHGSYEQYF
TGCGCCACCGTCCGACATGGATCCTACGAGCAGTACTTC
>NA|TRBJ2-2|NA|TRBV4-1
CASSQDPGLRTGELFF
TGCGCCAGCAGCCAAGACCCAGGGTTGAGGACCGGGGAGCTGTTTTTT
>NA|TRBJ2-7|NA|TRBV28
CASRPSGSVYEQYF
TGTGCCAGCAGGCCCTCCGGGAGTGTCTACGAGCAGTACTTC
>TRBD1|TRBJ2-3|few|TRBV25-1
CATATGGVTDTQYF
TGTGCCACCGCGACAGGGGGGGTCACAGATACGCAGTATTTT
>TRBD1|TRBJ2-2|NA|TRBV28
CASSFLQGGIGELFF
TGTGCCAGCAGTTTCTTACAGGGGGGTATCGGGGAGCTGTTTTTT
>TRBD1|TRBJ2-1|NA|TRBV27
CASKLKGADRALYNEQFF
TGTGCCAGCAAATTAAAGGGGGCCGACAGGGCCCTCTACAATGAGCAGTTCTTC
>NA|TRBJ2-3|once|TRBV2
CASSEARTRTQYF
TGTGCCAGCAGTGAAGCCCGTACCAGGACGCAGTATTTT
>NA|TRBJ2-3|NA|TRBV27
CASSWNRGTLADTQYF
TGTGCCAGCAGTTGGAACCGGGGGACGTTAGCAGATACGCAGTATTTT
>TRBD2|TRBJ2-3|once|TRBV2
CASSRTSGRWGSTDTQYF
TGTGCCAGCAGCCGGACTAGCGGGAGGTGGGGCTCCACAGATACGCAGTATTTT
>NA|TRBJ1-1|NA|TRBV11-2
CASSLGSSQTEAFF
TGTGCCAGCAGCTTAGGTAGCTCGCAGACTGAAGCTTTCTTT
>TRBD2|TRBJ2-7|NA|TRBV7-2
CASSTRLAVSAEQYF
TGTGCCAGCAGCACAAGACTAGCGGTAAGCGCCGAGCAGTACTTC
>NA|TRBJ1-5|once|TRBV28
CASSSREDLSNQPQHF
TGTGCCAGCAGCTCGAGGGAAGACCTTAGCAATCAGCCCCAGCATTTT
>TRBD1|TRBJ1-1|NA|TRBV7-9
CASSPGTGGTEAFF
TGTGCCAGCAGCCCAGGCACAGGGGGCACTGAAGCTTTCTTT
>TRBD1|TRBJ2-5|NA|TRBV6-5
CASSAGTGGTETQYF
TGTGCCAGCAGCGCCGGGACAGGGGGCACGGAGACCCAGTACTTC
>NA|TRBJ2-7|NA|TRBV11-1
CASSLFRGYEQYF
TGTGCCAGCAGCTTATTTCGGGGCTACGAGCAGTACTTC
>NA|TRBJ2-7|NA|TRBV5-4
CASSLSPDSDYEQYF
TGTGCCAGCAGCTTATCACCCGACTCCGACTACGAGCAGTACTTC
>NA|TRBJ2-2|NA|TRBV7-2
CASSLRRDPTGELFF
TGTGCCAGCAGCTTGAGGCGGGATCCGACCGGGGAGCTGTTTTTT
>TRBD1|TRBJ2-2|NA|TRBV15
CATSRGAGGFGELFF
TGTGCCACCAGCAGAGGGGCAGGGGGATTCGGGGAGCTGTTTTTT
>NA|TRBJ1-3|medium-sized|TRBV6-5
CASRRYSGNTIYF
TGTGCCAGCCGTCGGTACTCTGGAAACACCATATATTTT
>NA|TRBJ2-5|NA|TRBV7-7
CASSSGHAMETQYF
TGTGCCAGCAGCTCGGGACATGCCATGGAGACCCAGTACTTC
>TRBD1|TRBJ1-3|NA|TRBV27
CASSPMTGVGAGNTIYF
TGTGCCAGCAGTCCGATGACAGGGGTCGGGGCTGGAAACACCATATATTTT
>TRBD1|TRBJ1-5|NA|TRBV29-1
CSVGDSRNQPQHF
TGCAGCGTTGGGGACAGTCGGAATCAGCCCCAGCATTTT
>TRBD1|TRBJ1-4|NA|TRBV15
CATSTTGSIEKLFF
TGTGCCACCAGCACGACAGGGTCGATAGAAAAACTGTTTTTT
>NA|TRBJ2-1|NA|TRBV10-3
CASGITLNEQFF
TGTGCCAGCGGGATAACCCTCAATGAGCAGTTCTTC
>TRBD1|TRBJ1-1|once|TRBV10-1
CASSGDRGRAFF
TGCGCCAGCAGTGGAGACAGGGGGCGAGCTTTCTTT
>NA|TRBJ1-1|once|TRBV5-4
CASSLEDWLTEAFF
TGTGCCAGCAGCTTGGAGGACTGGCTGACTGAAGCTTTCTTT
>TRBD2|TRBJ2-1|NA|TRBV4-3
CASSQSVSGSGTSGLNEQFF
TGCGCCAGCAGCCAAAGTGTTTCGGGTTCCGGGACTAGCGGACTAAATGAGCAGTTCTTC
>NA|TRBJ1-1|NA|TRBV5-1
CASSLSVTGEAFF
TGCGCCAGCAGCTTGTCAGTTACAGGGGAAGCTTTCTTT
>NA|TRBJ2-3|NA|TRBV7-2
CASSLGQIPDTQYF
TGTGCCAGCAGCTTAGGACAAATCCCAGATACGCAGTATTTT
>TRBD1|TRBJ2-7|NA|TRBV27
CASSDRAEEQYF
TGTGCCAGCAGTGACAGGGCGGAGGAGCAGTACTTC
>NA|TRBJ2-7|NA|TRBV9
CASSVKITGKIYEQYF
TGTGCCAGCAGCGTAAAGATTACAGGGAAAATCTACGAGCAGTACTTC
>TRBD2|TRBJ2-1|NA|TRBV15
CATSRAPGLGYNEQFF
TGTGCCACCAGCAGAGCCCCGGGACTAGGCTACAATGAGCAGTTCTTC
>NA|TRBJ2-2|NA|TRBV9
CASSVGLPGTGELFF
TGTGCCAGCAGCGTAGGACTACCGGGCACCGGGGAGCTGTTTTTT
>TRBD1|TRBJ2-7|once|TRBV6-1
CASSGDRLSSYEQYF
TGTGCCAGCAGCGGGGACAGGTTGAGCTCCTACGAGCAGTACTTC